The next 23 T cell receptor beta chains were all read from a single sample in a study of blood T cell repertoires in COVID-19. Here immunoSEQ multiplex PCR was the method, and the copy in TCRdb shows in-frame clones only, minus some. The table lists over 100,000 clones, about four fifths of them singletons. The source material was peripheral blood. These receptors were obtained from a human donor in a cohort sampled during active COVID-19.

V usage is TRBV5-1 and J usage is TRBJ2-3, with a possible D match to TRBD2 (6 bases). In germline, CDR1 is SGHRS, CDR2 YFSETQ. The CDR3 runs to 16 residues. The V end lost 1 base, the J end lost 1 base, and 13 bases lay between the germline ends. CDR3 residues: CASSLILGGGTDTQYF. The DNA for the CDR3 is TGCGCCAGCAGCTTGATCCTAGGCGGGGGCACAGATACGCAGTATTTT.

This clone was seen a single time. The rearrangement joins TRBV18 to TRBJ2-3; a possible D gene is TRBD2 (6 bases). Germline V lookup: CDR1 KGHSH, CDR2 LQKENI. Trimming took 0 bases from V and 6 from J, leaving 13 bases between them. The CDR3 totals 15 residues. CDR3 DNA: TGTGCCAGCTCACCACCGGGTTTAGGAGGGGATACGCAGTATTTT. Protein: CASSPPGLGGDTQYF. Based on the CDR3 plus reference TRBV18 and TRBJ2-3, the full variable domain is NAGVMQNPRHLVRRRGQEARLRCSPMKGHSHVYWYRQLPEEGLKFMVYLQKENIIDESGMPKERFSAEFPKEGPSILRIQQVVRGDSAAYFCASSPPGLGGDTQYFGPGTRLTVL.

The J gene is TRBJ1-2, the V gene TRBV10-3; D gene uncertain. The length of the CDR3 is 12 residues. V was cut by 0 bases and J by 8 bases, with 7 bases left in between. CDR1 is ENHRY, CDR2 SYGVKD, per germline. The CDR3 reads CAISESSRGYTF. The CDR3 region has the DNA TGTGCCATCAGTGAGTCGTCTAGAGGCTACACCTTC.

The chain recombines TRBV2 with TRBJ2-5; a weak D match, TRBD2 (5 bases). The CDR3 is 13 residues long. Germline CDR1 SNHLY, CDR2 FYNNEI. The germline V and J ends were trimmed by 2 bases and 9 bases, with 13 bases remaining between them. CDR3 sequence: CASSESVTGAQYF. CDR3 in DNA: TGTGCCAGCAGTGAATCGGTTACCGGGGCCCAGTACTTC.

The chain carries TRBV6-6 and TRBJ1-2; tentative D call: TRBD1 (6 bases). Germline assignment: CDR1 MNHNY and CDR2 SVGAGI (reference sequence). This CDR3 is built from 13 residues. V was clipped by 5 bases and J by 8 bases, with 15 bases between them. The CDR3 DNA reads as TGTGCCAGCAGTCCTGGCACAGGGAACGGCTACACCTTC. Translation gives CASSPGTGNGYTF.

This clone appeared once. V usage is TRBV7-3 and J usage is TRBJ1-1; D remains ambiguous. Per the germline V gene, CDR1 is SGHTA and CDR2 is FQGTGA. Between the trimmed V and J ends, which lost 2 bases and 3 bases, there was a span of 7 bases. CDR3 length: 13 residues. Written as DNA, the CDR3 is TGTGCCAGCAGCTTACAAGAGCACACTGAAGCTTTCTTT. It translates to CASSLQEHTEAFF.

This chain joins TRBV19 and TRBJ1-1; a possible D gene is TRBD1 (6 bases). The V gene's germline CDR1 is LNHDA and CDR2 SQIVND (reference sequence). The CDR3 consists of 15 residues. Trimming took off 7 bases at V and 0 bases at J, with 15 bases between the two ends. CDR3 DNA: TGTGCCAGTACAGGGGCTGGGGGGGTGAACACTGAAGCTTTCTTT. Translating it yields CASTGAGGVNTEAFF. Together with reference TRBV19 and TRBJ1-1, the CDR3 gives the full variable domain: DGGITQSPKYLFRKEGQNVTLSCEQNLNHDAMYWYRQDPGQGLRLIYYSQIVNDFQKGDIAEGYSVSREKKESFPLTVTSAQKNPTAFYLCASTGAGGVNTEAFFGQGTRLTVV.

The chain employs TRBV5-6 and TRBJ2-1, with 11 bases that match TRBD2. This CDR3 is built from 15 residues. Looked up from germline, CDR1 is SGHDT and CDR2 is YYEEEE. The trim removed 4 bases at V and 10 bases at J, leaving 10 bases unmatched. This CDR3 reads CASSLAGGPAGEQFF. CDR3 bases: TGTGCCAGCAGCCTAGCGGGGGGCCCCGCCGGGGAGCAGTTCTTC. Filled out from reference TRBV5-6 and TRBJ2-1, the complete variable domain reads DAGVTQSPTHLIKTRGQQVTLRCSPKSGHDTVSWYQQALGQGPQFIFQYYEEEERQRGNFPDRFSGHQFPNYSSELNVNALLLGDSALYLCASSLAGGPAGEQFFGPGTRLTVL.

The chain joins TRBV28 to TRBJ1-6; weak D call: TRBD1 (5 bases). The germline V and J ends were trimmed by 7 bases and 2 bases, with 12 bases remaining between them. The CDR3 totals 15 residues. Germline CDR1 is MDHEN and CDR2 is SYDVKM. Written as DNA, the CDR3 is TGTGCCAGCACGCCAGGGAATCCCTATAATTCACCCCTCCACTTT. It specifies CASTPGNPYNSPLHF. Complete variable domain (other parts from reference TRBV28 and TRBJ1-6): DVKVTQSSRYLVKRTGEKVFLECVQDMDHENMFWYRQDPGLGLRLIYFSYDVKMKEKGDIPEGYSVSREKKERFSLILESASTNQTSMYLCASTPGNPYNSPLHFGNGTRLTVT.

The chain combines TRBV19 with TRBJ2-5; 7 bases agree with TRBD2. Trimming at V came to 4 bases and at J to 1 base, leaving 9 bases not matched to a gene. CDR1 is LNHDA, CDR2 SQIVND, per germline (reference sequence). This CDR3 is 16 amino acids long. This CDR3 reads CASSRRSGVPQETQYF. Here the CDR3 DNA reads TGTGCCAGTAGTAGAAGGAGCGGGGTACCCCAAGAGACCCAGTACTTC.

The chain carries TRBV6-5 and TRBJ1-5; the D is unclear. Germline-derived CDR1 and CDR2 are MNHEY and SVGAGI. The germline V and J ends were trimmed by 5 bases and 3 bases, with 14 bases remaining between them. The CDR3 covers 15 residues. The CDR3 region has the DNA TGTGCCAGCAGTCCCCCCCGGCGGGTCAATCAGCCCCAGCATTTT. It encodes CASSPPRRVNQPQHF.

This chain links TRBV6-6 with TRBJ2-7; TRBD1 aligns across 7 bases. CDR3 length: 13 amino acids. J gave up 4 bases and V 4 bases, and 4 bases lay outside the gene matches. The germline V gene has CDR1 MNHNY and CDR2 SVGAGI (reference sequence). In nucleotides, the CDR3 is TGTGCCAGCAGTTTAACAGGGGATTACGAGCAGTACTTC. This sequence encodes CASSLTGDYEQYF.

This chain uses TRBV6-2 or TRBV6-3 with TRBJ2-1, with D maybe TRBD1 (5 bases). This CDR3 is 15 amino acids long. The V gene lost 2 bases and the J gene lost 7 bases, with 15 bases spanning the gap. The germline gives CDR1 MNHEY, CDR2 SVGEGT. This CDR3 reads CASSYGKQGWNEQFF. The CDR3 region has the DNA TGTGCCAGCAGTTACGGCAAGCAGGGCTGGAATGAGCAGTTCTTC.

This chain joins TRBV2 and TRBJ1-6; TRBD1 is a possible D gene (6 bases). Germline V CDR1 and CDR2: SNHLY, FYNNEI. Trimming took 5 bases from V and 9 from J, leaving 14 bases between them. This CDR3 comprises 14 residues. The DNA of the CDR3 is TGTGCCAGCAGTAACAGGGTAGGCAGTTCACCCCTCCACTTT. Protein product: CASSNRVGSSPLHF.

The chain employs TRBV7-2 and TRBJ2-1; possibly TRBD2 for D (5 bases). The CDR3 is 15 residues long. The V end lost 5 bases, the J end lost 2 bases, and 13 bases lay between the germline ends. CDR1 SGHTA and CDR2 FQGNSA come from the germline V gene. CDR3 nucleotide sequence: TGTGCCAGCAGCGCTCCGGGATCCGCCTACAATGAGCAGTTCTTC. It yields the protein CASSAPGSAYNEQFF.

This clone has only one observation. The CDR3 loop is CSVRTGQGYTF. The CDR3 region has the DNA TGCAGCGTACGGACAGGGCAGGGCTACACCTTC. The gene calls are TRBV29-1 and TRBJ1-2; TRBD1 agrees at 8 bases. V lost 6 bases, J lost 8 bases, and 5 bases stayed unmatched. CDR3 size: 11 residues. CDR1 SQVTM and CDR2 ANQGSEA come from the germline V gene.

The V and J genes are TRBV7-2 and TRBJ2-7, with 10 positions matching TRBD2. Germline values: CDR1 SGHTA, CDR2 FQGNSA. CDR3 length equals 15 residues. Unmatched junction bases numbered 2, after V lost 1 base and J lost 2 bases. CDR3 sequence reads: CASSLEAGGPYEQYF. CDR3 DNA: TGTGCCAGCAGCTTAGAAGCGGGGGGGCCCTACGAGCAGTACTTC. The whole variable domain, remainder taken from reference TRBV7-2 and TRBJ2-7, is GAGVSQSPSNKVTEKGKDVELRCDPISGHTALYWYRQSLGQGLEFLIYFQGNSAPDKSGLPSDRFSAERTGGSVSTLTIQRTQQEDSAVYLCASSLEAGGPYEQYFGPGTRLTVT.

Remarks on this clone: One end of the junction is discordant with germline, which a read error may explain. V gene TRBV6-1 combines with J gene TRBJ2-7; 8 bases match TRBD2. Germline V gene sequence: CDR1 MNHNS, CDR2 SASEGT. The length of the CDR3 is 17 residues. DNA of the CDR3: TGTGCCAGCAGTGAAGGAGCCGGCGGGGGGCGGTCCTATGAGCAGTACTTC. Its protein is CASSEGAGGGRSYEQYF.

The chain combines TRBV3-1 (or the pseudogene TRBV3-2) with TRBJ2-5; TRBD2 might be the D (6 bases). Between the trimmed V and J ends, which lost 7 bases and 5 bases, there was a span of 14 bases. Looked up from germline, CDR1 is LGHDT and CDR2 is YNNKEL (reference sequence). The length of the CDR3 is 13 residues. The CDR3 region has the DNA TGTGCCAGCACCGAGTGGCGGGATGAGACCCAGTACTTC. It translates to CASTEWRDETQYF.

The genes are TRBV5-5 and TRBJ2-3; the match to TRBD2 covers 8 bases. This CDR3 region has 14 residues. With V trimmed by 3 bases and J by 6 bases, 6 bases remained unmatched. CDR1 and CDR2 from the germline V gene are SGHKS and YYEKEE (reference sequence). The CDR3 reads CASSYRLAPDTQYF. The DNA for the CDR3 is TGTGCCAGCAGCTATCGACTAGCGCCGGATACGCAGTATTTT.

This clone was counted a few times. The CDR3 protein is CASSPRTSGGAGDTQYF. The CDR3 DNA reads TGTGCCAGCAGCCCCCGGACTAGCGGGGGAGCCGGGGATACGCAGTATTTT. The chain employs TRBV11-2 and TRBJ2-3; TRBD2 matches 13 bases. CDR1 SGHAT and CDR2 FQNNGV come from the germline V gene. The V and J ends lost 5 bases and 6 bases, in that order; junction bases with no gene match: 11. This CDR3 contains 17 residues.

CDR3 DNA sequence: TGCGCCAGCAGCCCCCGGACTAGCGGGGGCACAGATACGCAGTATTTT. This gives the protein CASSPRTSGGTDTQYF. V and J are TRBV5-1 and TRBJ2-3; 12 bases map to TRBD2. Germline lookup yields CDR1 SGHRS and CDR2 YFSETQ. The CDR3 covers 16 residues. Unmatched junction bases numbered 4, after V lost 4 bases and J lost 1 base.

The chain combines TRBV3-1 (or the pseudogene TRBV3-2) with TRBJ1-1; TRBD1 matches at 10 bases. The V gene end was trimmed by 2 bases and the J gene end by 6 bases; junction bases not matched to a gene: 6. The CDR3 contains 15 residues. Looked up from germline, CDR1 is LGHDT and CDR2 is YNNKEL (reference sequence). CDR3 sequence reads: CASSQPGQGLPEAFF. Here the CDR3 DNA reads TGTGCCAGCAGCCAACCGGGACAGGGGCTTCCTGAAGCTTTCTTT.